The rows below give T cell receptor beta chains drawn from one sample of a study of Graves' ophthalmopathy and Graves' hyperthyroidism. Via MiXCR, TCRdb re-called the multiplex PCR reads, giving one row per CDR3 protein. The table records almost 750,000 distinct CDR3 sequences, 35% to 50% of them present only once. Sequencing was carried out using peripheral blood. These receptors were obtained from an adult man with Graves' ophthalmopathy. Each CDR3 is given with its conserved first and last residue. The D gene is left open where the match is weak. Only some rows state a clone size, as once, few, many or a class for expanded clones.

V	size	D	J	DNA	CDR3
TRBV2	.	.	TRBJ2-7	TGTGCCAGCAGTGAATGGGCGGGACTGGCCCCCTACGAGCAGTACTTC	CASSEWAGLAPYEQYF
TRBV25-1	.	TRBD1	TRBJ2-7	TGTGCCAGCAGTGAATTGGGACAGGGAGGCGAGCAGTACTTC	CASSELGQGGEQYF
TRBV5-1	many	TRBD1	TRBJ2-7	TGCGCCAGCAGCAGGGGACAGGGGGCCTACGAGCAGTACTTC	CASSRGQGAYEQYF
TRBV12-3/TRBV12-4	.	TRBD1	TRBJ1-5	TGTGCCAGCAGCCCCAACCCCCGACAGGGGATCCCCCAGCATTTT	CASSPNPRQGIPQHF
TRBV7-9	many	.	TRBJ1-3	TGTGCCAGCAGCTTAGGATCTGGAAACACCATATATTTT	CASSLGSGNTIYF
TRBV7-9	many	.	TRBJ1-1	TGTGCCAGCAGCTTATCCGGGACACAGAACACTGAAGCTTTCTTT	CASSLSGTQNTEAFF
TRBV2	.	TRBD1	TRBJ1-2	TGTGCCAGCAGTTCCCCGGGACAGTACCATGGCTACACCTTC	CASSSPGQYHGYTF
TRBV10-3	.	.	TRBJ1-2	TGTGCCATCAGTGGGGGTTACCGATATGGCTACACCTTC	CAISGGYRYGYTF
TRBV19	few	TRBD1	TRBJ2-5	TGTGCCAGTAGGAGGGGACAGGGCCAAGAGACCCAGTACTTC	CASRRGQGQETQYF
TRBV29-1	many	.	TRBJ1-1	TGCAGCGTTGAAAGGGTGGGCACTGAAGCTTTCTTT	CSVERVGTEAFF
TRBV25-1	.	.	TRBJ2-5	TGTGCCAGCATGGCCCCCGGAGCCGGGGAGACCCAGTACTTC	CASMAPGAGETQYF
TRBV7-9	many	.	TRBJ2-2	TGTGCCAGCAGTCAAGGGACCGGGGAGCTGTTTTTT	CASSQGTGELFF
TRBV19	.	.	TRBJ1-1	TGTGCCAGCTATAGAAGGGGGTTGAGCCGTGTGAACACTGAAGCTTTCTTT	CASYRRGLSRVNTEAFF
TRBV29-1	many	.	TRBJ2-5	TGCAGCGTTGATGAGACCCAGTACTTC	CSVDETQYF
TRBV7-2	.	TRBD2	TRBJ2-5	TGTGCCAGCAGCCTCAGCGGGGGGGTTGTGATGGAGACCCAGTACTTC	CASSLSGGVVMETQYF
TRBV10-3	few	TRBD2	TRBJ2-3	TGTGCCATCAGGAAGACTAGCGGGGGTTCAGATACGCAGTATTTT	CAIRKTSGGSDTQYF
TRBV2	once	.	TRBJ1-1	TGTGCCAGCAAGGCTGGGGTGGGCAGCGAAGCTTTCTTT	CASKAGVGSEAFF
TRBV10-2	few	.	TRBJ1-6	TGTGCCAGCAGTGAATACGCCAGGGATTCACCCCTCCACTTT	CASSEYARDSPLHF
TRBV11-2	many	.	TRBJ2-7	TGTGCCAGCAGCTTAAGCCTGGATTACGAGCAGTACTTC	CASSLSLDYEQYF
TRBV15	.	.	TRBJ2-1	TGTGCCACCAGCAGAGAAGCGCCTAGCGCTTACAATGAGCAGTTCTTC	CATSREAPSAYNEQFF
TRBV9	.	.	TRBJ1-4	TGTGCCAGCAGCGTAGGGGGTGGGACTAATGAAAAACTGTTTTTT	CASSVGGGTNEKLFF
TRBV7-9	.	.	TRBJ2-7	TGTGCCAGCAGCTTAGCTCACGTCCCGGGGACCGAGCAGTACTTC	CASSLAHVPGTEQYF
TRBV4-2	once	TRBD2	TRBJ2-5	TGTGCCAGCAGCCAAGGCGGTTATGGTAGCGGGCCTCAAGAGACCCAGTACTTC	CASSQGGYGSGPQETQYF
TRBV9	.	TRBD2	TRBJ2-5	TGTGCCAGCCAAGGCCGTACTAGCGGGGAGCAAGAGACCCAGTACTTC	CASQGRTSGEQETQYF
TRBV4-3	many	TRBD1	TRBJ1-6	TGCGCCAGCAGCAAAGGGACAGGGGGTTCACCCCTCCACTTT	CASSKGTGGSPLHF
TRBV5-1	many	TRBD1	TRBJ1-2	TGCGCCAGCAGGACAGGGATGGATAACTATGGCTACACCTTC	CASRTGMDNYGYTF
TRBV7-2	.	TRBD1	TRBJ2-7	TGTGCCAGCAGAATTGGACAGGGACCGACCTACGAGCAGTACTTC	CASRIGQGPTYEQYF
TRBV5-1	.	TRBD1	TRBJ1-1	TGCGCCAGCAGCTCCACAGGGGTAATGAACACTGAAGCTTTCTTT	CASSSTGVMNTEAFF
TRBV29-1	many	.	TRBJ1-4	TGCAGCGTTGCAGGGTTGGATGAAAAACTGTTTTTT	CSVAGLDEKLFF
TRBV10-3	.	.	TRBJ2-6	TGTGCCAGCATACTGACACAAAGCTCTGGGGCCAACGTCCTGACTTTC	CASILTQSSGANVLTF
TRBV19	many	.	TRBJ1-2	TGTGCCAGTAGTGCCTACAGGGTGGATGGCTATGGCTACACCTTC	CASSAYRVDGYGYTF
TRBV7-8	few	.	TRBJ1-2	TGTGCCAGCAGCTTAGGGGTCGGGGGGGGAATAGGGGGCTACACCTTC	CASSLGVGGGIGGYTF
TRBV27	.	.	TRBJ2-5	TGTGCACTCTGGGGTAGTCGTTGTGGGACCCAGTACTTC	CALWGSRCGTQYF
TRBV28	.	TRBD1	TRBJ1-2	TGTGCCAGCAGCCGTGGACAGGGCGTTGGCTACACCTTC	CASSRGQGVGYTF
TRBV6-1	.	.	TRBJ2-7	TGTGCCAGCGGAAACAGGGGGGGGGAGCAGTACTTC	CASGNRGGEQYF
TRBV29-1	many	.	TRBJ1-2	TGCAGCGTTGAATCAGGAGGGAGCGGTGGCTACACCTTC	CSVESGGSGGYTF
TRBV10-2	many	.	TRBJ1-1	TGCGCCAGCAGTGCCCCTCTAGGGGTGGGAGCTTTCTTT	CASSAPLGVGAFF
TRBV25-1	.	TRBD2	TRBJ2-7	TGTGCCAGCAGTTCCATAATCGAACTAGCGGGAGTATCCTACGAGCAGTACTTC	CASSSIIELAGVSYEQYF
TRBV6-2/TRBV6-3	.	TRBD1	TRBJ1-2	TGTGCCAGCAGTGTAGAGACAGGGGGTTCCTATGGCTACACCTTC	CASSVETGGSYGYTF
TRBV5-1	few	.	TRBJ1-1	TGCGCCAGCAGCTTGACCGGGGCGGGGGAAGCTTTCTTT	CASSLTGAGEAFF
TRBV2	few	TRBD1	TRBJ1-2	TGTGCCAGCAGTGAAAGTAAGGGGGCGGTCGGTGGCTACACCTTC	CASSESKGAVGGYTF
TRBV20-1	few	TRBD1	TRBJ2-7	TGCAGTGCTAGACTGGACAGGGTCGGCTACGAGCAGTACTTC	CSARLDRVGYEQYF
TRBV2	few	.	TRBJ2-5	TGTGCCAGCAGTCCACGGACAAAAGAGACCCAGTACTTC	CASSPRTKETQYF
TRBV20-1	.	.	TRBJ2-7	TGCAGTGCTAGAGATCTTTCCCGGCGGGTTTACGAGCAGTACTTC	CSARDLSRRVYEQYF
TRBV29-1	.	.	TRBJ1-4	TGCAGCGTTGAAGGGGCGGAAGAAAAACTGTTTTTT	CSVEGAEEKLFF
TRBV7-9	.	TRBD1	TRBJ1-2	TGTGCCAGCAGTTCATCGACAGGGTCCGATGGCTACACCTTC	CASSSSTGSDGYTF
TRBV7-9	few	TRBD1	TRBJ1-3	TGTGCCAGCAGCAAAAAGTACAGGGGACTGGAAGGAAACACCATATATTTT	CASSKKYRGLEGNTIYF
TRBV6-6	.	.	TRBJ1-2	TGTGCCAGCCGGCGGACAGAACGTGGCTACACCTTC	CASRRTERGYTF
TRBV13	many	TRBD1	TRBJ1-6	TGTGCCAGCAAGACAGGGGGTAATTCACCCCTCCACTTT	CASKTGGNSPLHF
TRBV2	many	.	TRBJ1-2	TGTGCCAGCAGTGCAGGCCTCGGGAGCTATGGCTACACCTTC	CASSAGLGSYGYTF
TRBV19	.	.	TRBJ2-7	TGTGCCAGTAGTATAGACGCGGTTACCTACGAGCAGTACTTC	CASSIDAVTYEQYF
TRBV2	many	TRBD1	TRBJ1-1	TGTGCCAGCTCTCGGGACAGCGTCACTGAAGCTTTCTTT	CASSRDSVTEAFF
TRBV10-2	.	.	TRBJ2-7	TGCGCCAGCAGTGAGTCGTCAGGGGGGGTTTCGTTCGAGCAGTACTTC	CASSESSGGVSFEQYF
TRBV25-1	.	.	TRBJ1-2	TGTGCCAGCAGTGCCAGCTCGGACGCTAACTATGGCTACACCTTC	CASSASSDANYGYTF
TRBV14	.	.	TRBJ2-1	TGTGCCAGCAGCCGTTACGGGGACCGCTCCTACAATGAGCAGTTCTTC	CASSRYGDRSYNEQFF
TRBV28	.	.	TRBJ1-2	TGTGCCAGCAGTTCAGGGACTCCCGGGGGCTATGGCTACACCTTC	CASSSGTPGGYGYTF
TRBV10-3	.	TRBD2	TRBJ2-7	TGTGCCTCCCAGGGGGCTAGCGGGAGTTACGAGCAGTACTTC	CASQGASGSYEQYF
TRBV15	many	.	TRBJ1-1	TGTGCCACCAGCGGGATGCAGAACACTGAAGCTTTCTTT	CATSGMQNTEAFF
TRBV20-1	few	TRBD2	TRBJ2-5	TGCAGTGCCAGGACTAGCGGGAGGGCCGGGACCCAGTACTTC	CSARTSGRAGTQYF
TRBV7-2	many	TRBD2	TRBJ2-7	TGTGCCAGCAGCCCCCGGGGGGGCGGGACCTACGAGCAGTACTTC	CASSPRGGGTYEQYF